This TCR beta chain originates from a study of CD8+ T cells in alopecia areata. Study-wide points: Many expanded lesional clones stayed in scalp and blood while on tofacitinib. Both scalp clonality and the expanded CD8+ clones among the top 100 showed a significant decrease with tofacitinib.

This clone was observed a handful of times. Its antigen is still unknown. Treatment denoted: oral pan-JAK inhibitor, 5-10 mg twice daily. This CDR3 region has 12 residues. Germline V gives CDR1 SQVTM, CDR2 ANQGSEA. TCR sequencing used cDNA made by reverse transcription of extracted RNA. The method was immunoSEQ multiplex PCR; TCRdb's version includes in-frame clones alone and lacks a portion of them. Here the sample spans about 200,000 clones, 35% to 40% being singletons. The source of this sequence is a human donor with alopecia areata. The sequences come from CD4+ T cells sorted from blood, collected between weeks 30 and 35, from a patient treated with tofacitinib. This chain links TRBV29-1 with TRBJ2-3, with 7 bases identical to TRBD1. The CDR3 DNA reads as TGCACCTCACAGGGGTGCACAGATACGCAGTATTTT. Protein product: CTSQGCTDTQYF.